The clone carrying this T cell receptor (beta chain) was counted once. What it recognizes is unknown. The sample originates from a study of OX40 agonist ivuxolimab in advanced cancers. Study-wide background: In this cohort, patients received ivuxolimab, an agonistic anti-OX40 (CD134) antibody.

General study findings and limits: Expanded clones tended on average to be more numerous among CD8+ T cells than CD4+.

TCRdb's table, derived via immunoSEQ multiplex PCR, lists solely in-frame clones and lacks some. The sample comprises fewer than 50,000 clones, roughly 87% of which are singletons, and 18% rests with the top ten. CDR3 length equals 19 residues. Germline V gives CDR1 MGHRA, CDR2 YSYEKL. V lost 4 bases to trimming and J lost 1 base; unmatched junction nucleotides: 11. The sequenced sample was CD4+ or CD8+ T cells sorted from blood, obtained in a trial of the OX40 agonist ivuxolimab. This chain uses TRBV4-1 with TRBJ2-4, with 12 bases fitting TRBD2. The sequence was collected from an adult with an advanced solid tumor such as melanoma, head and neck, liver or kidney cancer. CDR3 amino acids: CASSLSSSGGAPAKNIQYF. As DNA, the CDR3 is TGCGCCAGCAGCCTTTCATCTAGCGGGGGGGCCCCGGCCAAAAACATTCAGTACTTC.